Shown below are 6 T cell receptor beta chains from a single sample sequenced in a study of early T cells in non-severe SARS-CoV-2 infection. TCRdb redid the calling of the 5' RACE reads with MiXCR, one entry per CDR3 protein. The repertoire holds tens of thousands of distinct CDR3 sequences, with about 9.7% as singletons. The specimen was whole blood. The source of these receptors is an adult who was a healthcare worker with PCR-confirmed SARS-CoV-2 infection or an uninfected control (not recorded which).

The chain links TRBV29-1 to TRBJ2-5; D is undetermined. CDR1 is SQVTM and CDR2 is ANQGSEA in the germline V gene. The CDR3 is made up of 10 amino acids. The CDR3 loop reads CTSTQETQYF. The CDR3, as DNA: TGCACCTCGACCCAAGAGACCCAGTACTTC.

This clonotype was seen at least ten times. CDR3 sequence (DNA): TGTGCCAGCAGTTTGAAGGGGCAGGGGAGCTACGAGCAGTACTTC. Its protein is CASSLKGQGSYEQYF. The rearrangement links TRBV27 to TRBJ2-7, with D tentatively TRBD1 (6 bases). Germline CDR1 is MNHEY and CDR2 is SMNVEV (reference sequence). The CDR3 spans 15 residues. Between the trimmed V and J ends, which lost 3 bases and 3 bases, there was a span of 15 bases.

The chain combines TRBV7-3 with TRBJ2-2; 9 nucleotides match TRBD2. The CDR3 consists of 15 residues. Germline loops: CDR1 SGHTA, CDR2 FQGTGA. The J segment lost 1 base and the V segment lost 8 bases, leaving 5 bases of the junction unmatched. CDR3 bases: TGTGCCAGCCGGAAAGCGGGAGGGAACACCGGGGAGCTGTTTTTT. Its translation: CASRKAGGNTGELFF.

This clonotype occurred many times. The J gene is TRBJ2-1, the V gene TRBV29-1; D gene ambiguous. CDR3 length equals 16 residues. Trimming cost V 0 bases and J 6 bases, with 18 bases left between them. Looked up from germline, CDR1 is SQVTM and CDR2 is ANQGSEA. CDR3 residues: CSVEDHPDRGFNEQFF. Here the CDR3 DNA reads TGCAGCGTTGAAGATCATCCCGACCGTGGGTTCAATGAGCAGTTCTTC.

This clonotype was found many times. V is TRBV9 and J is TRBJ1-5; D possibly corresponds to TRBD1 (5 bases). Germline CDR1 is SGDLS and CDR2 is YYNGEE. V lost 0 bases and J 7 bases, leaving 14 bases between the germline ends. The CDR3 covers 15 residues. CDR3 DNA sequence: TGTGCCAGCAGCGTAGGCCCCGCCAGGGTGCAGCCCCAGCATTTT. This sequence encodes CASSVGPARVQPQHF.

Here the CDR3 DNA reads TGTGCCAGCTCACCATATCAAGAACAGTCACACAATGAGCAGTTCTTC. This gives the protein CASSPYQEQSHNEQFF. The gene calls are TRBV18 and TRBJ2-1; the D is unclear. This CDR3 has 16 residues. Germline V gives CDR1 KGHSH, CDR2 LQKENI. V was shortened by 2 bases and J by 5 bases, with 16 bases between the two germline ends.